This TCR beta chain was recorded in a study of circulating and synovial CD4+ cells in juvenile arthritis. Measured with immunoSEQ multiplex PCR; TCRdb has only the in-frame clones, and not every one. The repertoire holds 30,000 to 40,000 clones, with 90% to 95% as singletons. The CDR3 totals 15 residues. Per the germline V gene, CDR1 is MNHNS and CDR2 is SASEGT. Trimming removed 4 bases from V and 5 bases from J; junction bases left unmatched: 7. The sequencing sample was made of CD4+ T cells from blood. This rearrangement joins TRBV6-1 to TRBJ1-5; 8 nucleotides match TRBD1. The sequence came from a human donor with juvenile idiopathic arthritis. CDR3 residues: CASSVQGARHQPQHF. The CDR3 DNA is TGTGCCAGCAGTGTGCAGGGGGCAAGACATCAGCCCCAGCATTTT.